This TCR beta chain was profiled in a study of cytomegalovirus exposure and HLA in healthy donors. For this clone: Its antigen is undetermined.

General observations from the study: A likely sequencing artifact accounted for one observed cluster of highly shared sequence variants. Accurate prediction of most subjects' HLA-A and HLA-B alleles from TCR beta sequences was reported. At a 0.05 false discovery rate, a later analysis found about 17,000 TCR beta sequences to be associated with HLA alleles.

This PCR relied on a set of 60 Vbeta primers and 13 Jbeta primers. The table came from immunoSEQ multiplex PCR; TCRdb's copy has only in-frame clones and leaves some out. This table holds roughly 100,000 clones, over 60% found once. V gave up 5 bases and J gave up 4 bases; unmatched junction bases: 2. CDR3 length: 13 residues. CDR1 MNHEY and CDR2 SVGAGI come from the germline V gene. Material: PBMCs. The TCR originated in a man between 60 and 75 years old in good health and CMV-seropositive. This chain links TRBV6-5 with TRBJ2-7; 10 bases match TRBD1. CDR3 nucleotide sequence: TGTGCCAGCAGTCTGGGACAGGGGTACGAGCAGTACTTC. Its protein product is CASSLGQGYEQYF.